This TCR beta chain was retrieved from a study of identical twins. The germline V gene encodes CDR1 DFQATT and CDR2 SNEGSKA (reference sequence). The CDR3 is made up of 13 amino acids. Unmatched junction bases numbered 1, after V lost 2 bases and J lost 5 bases. TCRdb processed the 5' RACE reads anew with MiXCR; each CDR3 protein has one entry. This sample has approximately 700,000 distinct CDR3 sequences, with roughly 18% found just once. This sample was shared with a second study, whose subject was T cells expressing NK-cell markers.

Material: PBMCs. The clonotype originates from a woman younger than 35 in good health. This chain links TRBV20-1 with TRBJ2-1; 9 bases line up with TRBD2. The CDR3 sequence is CSARRLADNEQFF. CDR3 sequence (DNA): TGCAGTGCTAGAAGACTAGCGGACAATGAGCAGTTCTTC.